This T cell receptor (beta chain) was obtained from a study of T cell responses to AZD1222 COVID-19 vaccine. Method: immunoSEQ multiplex PCR; TCRdb's copy keeps in-frame clones and lacks some. The sample has around 150,000 clones, around 90% seen once. This receptor was obtained from an adult who received the AZD1222 COVID-19 vaccine. Sequences were derived from peripheral blood, sampled 28 days after the second AZD1222 dose.

CDR3 in DNA: TGCAGTGCTAGTCGTCCCGGGACTAGCGGGAATGAGCAGTTCTTC. Its translation: CSASRPGTSGNEQFF. The chain couples TRBV20-1 to TRBJ2-1, with 12 bases identical to TRBD2. Unmatched junction bases numbered 7, after V lost 3 bases and J lost 7 bases. The CDR3 extends over 15 amino acids. Germline values: CDR1 DFQATT, CDR2 SNEGSKA (reference sequence).